Following are 25 T cell receptor beta chains from one sample sequenced in a study of cytomegalovirus exposure and HLA in healthy donors. Assay used: immunoSEQ multiplex PCR; TCRdb lists only in-frame clones, some missing. The sample has approximately 150,000 clones, roughly 87% seen once. Sequenced: PBMCs. The receptor set was obtained from a man in his late teens or twenties in good health and CMV-seropositive.

This clone was counted only a few times. The V gene is TRBV7-9, the J gene TRBJ2-7; weak D call: TRBD1 (5 bases). CDR1 SEHNR and CDR2 FQNEAQ come from the germline V gene (reference sequence). The CDR3 has 13 residues. Between the trimmed V and J ends, which lost 4 bases and 3 bases, there was a span of 10 bases. This CDR3 is CASSSDILYEQYF. CDR3 DNA: TGTGCCAGCAGCTCGGACATACTCTACGAGCAGTACTTC.

V and J are TRBV11-2 and TRBJ2-3, with a tentative D call TRBD2 (6 bases). CDR3 size: 15 residues. Germline-derived CDR1 and CDR2 are SGHAT and FQNNGV. V dropped 5 bases and J dropped 0 bases, with 12 bases sitting between them. The CDR3 DNA sequence: TGTGCCAGCAGCCCCCTAGCGACTAGCACAGATACGCAGTATTTT. It yields the protein CASSPLATSTDTQYF.

The V gene is TRBV19, the J gene TRBJ2-7; 8 bases align to TRBD2. After removal of 8 bases from V and 5 bases from J, the junction contained 20 bases not matched to a gene. This CDR3 contains 17 residues. CDR1 is LNHDA, CDR2 SQIVND, per germline (reference sequence). The CDR3, as DNA: TGTGCCAGTGGGGGGGGAGGATCAGCGGGAGTCCTTAACGAGCAGTACTTC. It translates to CASGGGGSAGVLNEQYF.

This rearrangement joins TRBV7-9 to TRBJ2-3; D ambiguous. The CDR3 extends over 15 amino acids. The V and J ends lost 5 bases and 0 bases respectively, with 12 bases between them. Per germline, CDR1 SEHNR and CDR2 FQNEAQ (reference sequence). DNA of the CDR3: TGTGCCAGCAGCCCCACACTATTAAGCACAGATACGCAGTATTTT. Encoded protein: CASSPTLLSTDTQYF.

This sequence joins TRBV6-6 and TRBJ2-1, with D possibly TRBD2 on 5 matching bases. CDR3 length: 12 amino acids. Germline CDR1 and CDR2: MNHNY and SVGAGI (reference sequence). V was shortened by 5 bases and J by 7 bases, with 9 bases between the two germline ends. CDR3 DNA: TGTGCCAGCAGTCCCGGGGAGAATGAGCAGTTCTTC. Amino acids: CASSPGENEQFF.

V is TRBV7-7 and J is TRBJ2-5; a weak D match, TRBD2 (5 bases). In germline, CDR1 is SSHAT, CDR2 FNYEAQ (reference sequence). Between the trimmed V and J ends, which lost 4 bases and 0 bases, there was a span of 12 bases. The CDR3 loop spans 15 amino acids. CDR3 region: CASSSTAGNQETQYF. The CDR3 DNA follows: TGTGCCAGCAGCTCAACAGCCGGGAACCAAGAGACCCAGTACTTC. Complete variable domain (other parts from reference TRBV7-7 and TRBJ2-5): GAGVSQSPRYKVTKRGQDVTLRCDPISSHATLYWYQQALGQGPEFLTYFNYEAQPDKSGLPSDRFSAERPEGSISTLTIQRTEQRDSAMYRCASSSTAGNQETQYFGPGTRLLVL.

The chain combines TRBV10-3 with TRBJ1-5, with 7 bases aligning to TRBD1. V lost 0 bases to trimming and J lost 4 bases; unmatched junction nucleotides: 3. Germline CDR1 ENHRY, CDR2 SYGVKD. This CDR3 is 15 amino acids long. CDR3: CAISESTGANQPQHF. The CDR3 DNA follows: TGTGCCATCAGTGAGTCAACAGGGGCTAATCAGCCCCAGCATTTT.

The V gene is TRBV19, the J gene TRBJ1-1; D is uncertain. Per germline, CDR1 LNHDA and CDR2 SQIVND (reference sequence). The CDR3 sequence is 14 residues long. Trimming removed 3 bases from V and 4 bases from J, with 12 bases in between. CDR3 region: CASSIGNRGTEAFF. CDR3 DNA sequence: TGTGCCAGTAGTATCGGGAATCGGGGCACTGAAGCTTTCTTT.

This chain uses TRBV27 with TRBJ2-1, with D perhaps matching TRBD1 (6 bases). This CDR3 is 15 amino acids long. V lost 4 bases and J 4 bases, leaving 14 bases between the germline ends. Germline-derived CDR1 and CDR2 are MNHEY and SMNVEV (reference sequence). The DNA of the CDR3 is TGTGCCAGCAGTTACGACAGGTCACATTACAATGAGCAGTTCTTC. This gives the protein CASSYDRSHYNEQFF.

This clone occurred once. The V gene is TRBV6-6, the J gene TRBJ2-7; TRBD1 aligns across 7 bases. Germline CDR1 is MNHNY and CDR2 is SVGAGI (reference sequence). The CDR3 totals 13 residues. V was pared by 6 bases and J by 2 bases, with 4 bases of the junction left unmatched. This CDR3 reads CASSRQGTYEQYF. In DNA, the CDR3 is TGTGCCAGCAGCCGACAGGGAACCTACGAGCAGTACTTC.

The chain links TRBV30 to TRBJ2-1, with 14 bases aligning to TRBD2. There are 16 residues in the CDR3. With V trimmed by 4 bases and J by 12 bases, 14 bases remained unmatched. Looked up from germline, CDR1 is GTSNPN and CDR2 is SVGIG (reference sequence). DNA of the CDR3: TGTGCCTGGACCCCCGGACTAGCGGGGGGCGGGGGATTGCAGTTCTTC. Amino acid sequence: CAWTPGLAGGGGLQFF.

J is TRBJ1-5 and V is TRBV13; 8 positions match TRBD1. The CDR3 totals 14 residues. V gave up 4 bases and J gave up 6 bases; unmatched junction bases: 5. The germline gives CDR1 PRHDT, CDR2 FYEKMQ (reference sequence). CDR3: CASSSGQVGQPQHF. CDR3 nucleotide sequence: TGTGCCAGCAGCTCGGGACAGGTGGGTCAGCCCCAGCATTTT.

The chain joins TRBV5-1 to TRBJ1-5; D call uncertain. The CDR3 extends over 15 amino acids. Trimming left V 0 bases short and J 1 base short, with 8 bases between. CDR1 SGHRS and CDR2 YFSETQ come from the germline V gene. As DNA, the CDR3 is TGCGCCAGCAGCTTGGTAGCCGGCAGCAATCAGCCCCAGCATTTT. Protein product: CASSLVAGSNQPQHF.

The rearrangement links TRBV5-6 to TRBJ1-2, with 10 bases that match TRBD1. CDR1 is SGHDT, CDR2 YYEEEE, per germline. J gave up 8 bases and V 2 bases, and 3 bases lay outside the gene matches. The CDR3 spans 13 residues. The CDR3 loop is CASSLRDRGGYTF. For the CDR3, the DNA is TGTGCCAGCAGCTTAAGGGACAGGGGAGGCTACACCTTC.

The rearrangement uses TRBV6-1 and TRBJ1-1; a weak D match, TRBD1 (5 bases). Germline values: CDR1 MNHNS, CDR2 SASEGT. Between the trimmed V and J ends, which lost 7 bases and 4 bases, there was a span of 19 bases. This CDR3 contains 15 residues. The CDR3 sequence is CASTLPGGLGTEAFF. The CDR3 DNA is TGTGCCAGCACTTTACCGGGGGGATTAGGCACTGAAGCTTTCTTT.

The CDR3 DNA sequence: TGTGCCAGCAGTTCCGGACTAGCGGGAGGATCATCCTTCTTC. Its translation: CASSSGLAGGSSFF. The rearrangement uses TRBV28 and TRBJ2-1; TRBD2 agrees at 14 bases. Germline CDR1 MDHEN, CDR2 SYDVKM. The J segment lost 16 bases and the V segment lost 4 bases, leaving 9 bases of the junction unmatched. The CDR3 consists of 14 residues.

The chain carries TRBV2 and TRBJ1-2; 8 bases map to TRBD1. This CDR3 region has 14 residues. Unmatched junction bases numbered 7, after V lost 7 bases and J lost 3 bases. The germline V gene encodes CDR1 SNHLY and CDR2 FYNNEI. The CDR3 loop is CASTIDRGDYGYTF. Written as DNA, the CDR3 is TGTGCCAGCACTATTGACAGGGGCGACTATGGCTACACCTTC.

The V call is TRBV5-1, the J call TRBJ2-3, with 10 bases identical to TRBD2. The CDR3 has 16 residues. CDR1 and CDR2 (germline): SGHRS, YFSETQ. The junction had 5 bases not matched to a gene; V was cut back by 0 bases and J by 4 bases. The CDR3: CASSLEPSGSADTQYF. CDR3 nucleotide sequence: TGCGCCAGCAGCTTGGAACCTAGCGGGAGCGCAGATACGCAGTATTTT.

The CDR3 DNA reads TGCGCCAGCAGCCAAGGCGATGTGTATGGTGAAAAACTGTTTTTT. Translation: CASSQGDVYGEKLFF. V is TRBV4-1 and J is TRBJ1-4; D call uncertain. Looked up from germline, CDR1 is MGHRA and CDR2 is YSYEKL. V lost 1 base and J lost 7, with 13 bases in between. CDR3 size: 15 residues.

This chain joins TRBV19 and TRBJ1-2; TRBD1 might be the D (6 bases). The V and J ends lost 4 bases and 8 bases respectively, with 17 bases between them. Germline V gene sequence: CDR1 LNHDA, CDR2 SQIVND (reference sequence). The CDR3 is 14 amino acids. The CDR3 spells CASSSTGRGGGYTF. CDR3 bases: TGTGCCAGTAGTAGCACAGGGAGGGGTGGAGGCTACACCTTC.

This clone has a single count. The chain joins TRBV5-1 to TRBJ1-5, with 8 bases identical to TRBD1. This CDR3 is built from 16 residues. From germline, CDR1 is SGHRS and CDR2 YFSETQ. J gave up 3 bases and V 3 bases, and 8 bases lay outside the gene matches. Here the CDR3 DNA reads TGCGCCAGCAGCTCTGGGACAGGAAAAAACAATCAGCCCCAGCATTTT. Residues: CASSSGTGKNNQPQHF.

The J gene is TRBJ2-3, the V gene TRBV7-9, with 11 positions matching TRBD2. The V segment lost 4 bases and the J segment 6 bases; nucleotides outside the gene matches: 9. The CDR3 consists of 16 residues. CDR1 and CDR2 (germline): SEHNR, FQNEAQ (reference sequence). DNA for the CDR3: TGTGCCAGCAGCTCGGGACTAGCGGAGAACGGGGATACGCAGTATTTT. Amino acid sequence: CASSSGLAENGDTQYF.

This clone was seen once. The chain couples TRBV7-2 to TRBJ1-2; D is possibly TRBD1 (6 bases). CDR3 length: 14 amino acids. The germline V and J ends were trimmed by 6 bases and 2 bases, with 13 bases remaining between them. CDR1 SGHTA and CDR2 FQGNSA come from the germline V gene. The CDR3 is CASSKGGENYGYTF. CDR3 nucleotide sequence: TGTGCCAGCAGTAAAGGGGGGGAGAACTATGGCTACACCTTC.

This rearrangement joins TRBV5-1 to TRBJ1-2; TRBD1 agrees at 7 bases. Trimming took 4 bases from V and 7 from J; bases not matched to a gene: 19. The CDR3 runs 17 residues. CDR1 and CDR2 (germline): SGHRS, YFSETQ. Here the CDR3 reads CASSTGTVNPLVAGYTF. CDR3 bases: TGCGCCAGCAGCACCGGGACAGTTAACCCTTTGGTTGCTGGCTACACCTTC.

This sequence joins TRBV29-1 and TRBJ2-5, with D tentatively TRBD1 (6 bases). Germline V gene sequence: CDR1 SQVTM, CDR2 ANQGSEA. The CDR3 spans 12 residues. V lost 6 bases to trimming and J lost 4 bases, with 12 bases between them. The chain's CDR3 is CSVNRDGETQYF. CDR3 nucleotide sequence: TGCAGCGTGAACAGGGATGGAGAGACCCAGTACTTC.